This T cell receptor (beta chain) was captured in a study of beta chain features in type 1 diabetes. A few counts support this clone. Its antigen is undetermined. Germline trimming cut 3 bases from V and 1 base from J; bases unmatched to any gene: 3. CDR1 and CDR2 (germline): KGHSH, LQKENI. The CDR3 has 16 residues. Study-level points and caveats: Across all four CD4+ subsets, people with type 1 diabetes showed modestly shorter TCRB CDR3s.

Investigators reverse transcribed all isolated RNA, so they sequenced expressed TCRB transcripts. Here immunoSEQ multiplex PCR was the method, and the copy in TCRdb shows in-frame clones only, minus some. The sample lists about 700,000 clones, under 15% occurring once. This TCR was sampled from a man between 18 and 29 years old with type 1 diabetes. The sequencing sample was made of naive CD4+ T cells from blood. The chain is built from TRBV18 and TRBJ2-5, with TRBD2 matching over 12 bases. The CDR3 loop reads CASSPMTSGSQETQYF. The CDR3 bases are TGTGCCAGCTCACCTATGACTAGCGGGAGCCAAGAGACCCAGTACTTC.